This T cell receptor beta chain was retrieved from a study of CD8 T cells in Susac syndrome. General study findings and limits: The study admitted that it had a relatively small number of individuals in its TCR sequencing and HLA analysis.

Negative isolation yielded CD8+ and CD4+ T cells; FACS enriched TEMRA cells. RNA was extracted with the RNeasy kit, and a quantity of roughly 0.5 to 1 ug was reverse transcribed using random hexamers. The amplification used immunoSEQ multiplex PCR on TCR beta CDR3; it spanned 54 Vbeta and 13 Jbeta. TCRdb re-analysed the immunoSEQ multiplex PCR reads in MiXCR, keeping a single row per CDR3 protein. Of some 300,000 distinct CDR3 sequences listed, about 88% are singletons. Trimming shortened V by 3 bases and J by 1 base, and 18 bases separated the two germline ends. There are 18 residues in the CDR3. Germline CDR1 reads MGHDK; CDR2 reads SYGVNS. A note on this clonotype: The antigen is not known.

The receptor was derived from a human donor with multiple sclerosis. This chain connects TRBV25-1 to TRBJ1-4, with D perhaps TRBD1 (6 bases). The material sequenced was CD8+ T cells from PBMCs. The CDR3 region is CASSDIRGGIITNEKLFF. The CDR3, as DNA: TGTGCCAGCAGTGATATCCGTGGGGGCATCATAACTAATGAAAAACTGTTTTTT. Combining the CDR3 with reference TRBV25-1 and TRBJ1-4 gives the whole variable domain EADIYQTPRYLVIGTGKKITLECSQTMGHDKMYWYQQDPGMELHLIHYSYGVNSTEKGDLSSESTVSRIRTEHFPLTLESARPSHTSQYLCASSDIRGGIITNEKLFFGSGTQLSVL.